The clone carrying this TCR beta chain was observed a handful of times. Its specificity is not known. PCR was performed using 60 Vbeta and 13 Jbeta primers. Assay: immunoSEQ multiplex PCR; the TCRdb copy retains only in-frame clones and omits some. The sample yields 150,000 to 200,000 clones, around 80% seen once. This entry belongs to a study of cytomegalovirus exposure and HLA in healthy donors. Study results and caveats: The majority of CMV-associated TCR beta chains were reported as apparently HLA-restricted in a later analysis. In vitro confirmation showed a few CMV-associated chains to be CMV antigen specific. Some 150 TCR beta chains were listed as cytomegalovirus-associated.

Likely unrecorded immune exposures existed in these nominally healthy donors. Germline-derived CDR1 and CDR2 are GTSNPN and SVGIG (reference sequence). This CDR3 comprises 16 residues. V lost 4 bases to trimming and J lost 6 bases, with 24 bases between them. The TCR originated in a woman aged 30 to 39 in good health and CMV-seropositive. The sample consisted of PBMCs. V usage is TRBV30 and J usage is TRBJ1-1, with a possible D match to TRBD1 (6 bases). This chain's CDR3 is CAWTTLDSRWAAEAFF. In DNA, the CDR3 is TGTGCCTGGACAACTCTGGACAGTCGTTGGGCCGCTGAAGCTTTCTTT.